Each of the 27 T cell receptor beta chains below was sequenced from the same sample in a study of response to subunit inactivated influenza vaccine. One entry per CDR3 protein, called by TCRdb with MiXCR from the RT-PCR reads. Of around 790,000 distinct CDR3 sequences listed, 21% are singletons. Sample: PBMCs from blood, taken roughly 5 days after vaccination. These receptor sequences come from a man aged 50-60 years who received an inactivated influenza vaccine.

V gene TRBV6-1 combines with J gene TRBJ2-5, with D possibly TRBD1 on 5 matching bases. Per germline, CDR1 MNHNS and CDR2 SASEGT. This CDR3 comprises 16 residues. V was trimmed by 4 bases and J by 4 bases, leaving 19 bases between them. This chain's CDR3 is CASSGPRVGVGETQYF. DNA of the CDR3: TGTGCCAGCAGTGGCCCCAGGGTTGGTGTTGGAGAGACCCAGTACTTC.

The gene calls are TRBV6-2 or TRBV6-3 and TRBJ1-2; maybe TRBD1 (6 bases). V was trimmed by 5 bases and J by 2 bases, leaving 12 bases between them. There are 14 residues in the CDR3. The V gene's germline CDR1 is MNHEY and CDR2 SVGEGT. The CDR3 sequence is CASSQTGYNYGYTF. The CDR3, as DNA: TGTGCCAGCAGTCAAACAGGGTACAACTATGGCTACACCTTC.

This clonotype was seen a few times. The gene calls are TRBV6-1 and TRBJ2-3, with TRBD1 as a possible D gene (6 bases). CDR1 MNHNS and CDR2 SASEGT come from the germline V gene. The CDR3 totals 16 residues. V was cut by 5 bases and J by 0 bases, with 15 bases left in between. The chain's CDR3 is CASSPGTLASTDTQYF. CDR3 in DNA: TGTGCCAGCAGTCCCGGGACATTAGCTAGCACAGATACGCAGTATTTT.

The gene calls are TRBV12-3 or TRBV12-4 and TRBJ1-1; possibly TRBD1 for D (6 bases). This CDR3 comprises 15 residues. The ends were cut back, 1 base at V and 1 base at J, with 10 bases in the middle. The CDR3 nucleotides read TGTGCCAGCAGTTTAGGGACAGCCTGGAACACTGAAGCTTTCTTT. This encodes CASSLGTAWNTEAFF.

The chain links TRBV4-2 to TRBJ1-2, with 9 bases fitting TRBD1. With 5 bases clipped from V and 1 base from J, the junction kept 5 bases outside the gene matches. CDR1 and CDR2 from the germline V gene are LGHNA and YNFKEQ. This CDR3 region has 15 residues. The CDR3 is CASSEGQGFNYGYTF. CDR3 DNA sequence: TGTGCCAGCAGCGAGGGACAGGGTTTTAACTATGGCTACACCTTC.

This clonotype occurred a few times. The V and J genes are TRBV12-3 or TRBV12-4 and TRBJ2-5, with a weak D call TRBD2 (6 bases). This CDR3 is 13 amino acids long. V lost 6 bases, J lost 5 bases, and 13 bases lay in between. CDR3 nucleotide sequence: TGTGCCAGCAGAACACGGGGGATGGAGACCCAGTACTTC. Amino acids: CASRTRGMETQYF.

This clonotype was counted at least ten times. The genes are TRBV10-3 and TRBJ1-5; 10 bases are shared with TRBD1. The V gene's germline CDR1 is ENHRY and CDR2 SYGVKD. The CDR3 extends over 15 amino acids. The trim removed 3 bases at V and 2 bases at J, leaving 1 base unmatched. The CDR3 reads CAISDGQGGNQPQHF. CDR3 coding DNA: TGTGCCATCAGTGACGGACAGGGGGGCAATCAGCCCCAGCATTTT.

This clonotype turned up a few times. The rearrangement joins TRBV20-1 to TRBJ1-2, with 10 bases lining up with TRBD1. From germline, CDR1 is DFQATT and CDR2 SNEGSKA (reference sequence). The CDR3 covers 13 residues. After removal of 3 bases from V and 6 bases from J, the junction contained 4 bases not matched to a gene. For the CDR3, the DNA is TGCAGTGCTAGCGGGACAGGGGAGAATGGCTACACCTTC. It encodes CSASGTGENGYTF.

This chain uses TRBV9 with TRBJ2-7; D gene uncertain. The CDR3 covers 15 residues. Germline lookup yields CDR1 SGDLS and CDR2 YYNGEE. With 2 bases removed from V and 2 bases from J, the gap between germline ends came to 14 bases. CDR3 coding DNA: TGTGCCAGCAGCGTCAGCCCGGGTTCGGCCTACGAGCAGTACTTC. Its translation: CASSVSPGSAYEQYF.

The V call is TRBV5-1, the J call TRBJ2-3; 11 positions match TRBD1. Germline V CDR1 and CDR2: SGHRS, YFSETQ. The V segment lost 1 base and the J segment 8 bases; nucleotides outside the gene matches: 6. The CDR3 runs 15 residues. The CDR3 DNA reads TGCGCCAGCAGCTTGTTTATGGGACAGGGGGTTACGCAGTATTTT. Its protein product is CASSLFMGQGVTQYF.

Here the CDR3 reads CSARDGDLAGGPIDTQYF. The CDR3 bases are TGCAGTGCTAGAGATGGGGACCTGGCGGGGGGGCCGATAGATACGCAGTATTTT. The rearrangement uses TRBV20-1 and TRBJ2-3, with 9 bases identical to TRBD2. Germline-derived CDR1 and CDR2 are DFQATT and SNEGSKA (reference sequence). CDR3 length: 18 residues. Germline trimming cut 0 bases from V and 5 bases from J; bases unmatched to any gene: 15.

This clonotype was seen only a few times. The genes are TRBV12-3 or TRBV12-4 and TRBJ2-7; no clear D. Trimming stripped 6 bases from V and 6 bases from J, with 12 bases between. This CDR3 is built from 12 residues. CDR3 protein: CASSQRVSEQYF. The CDR3 DNA reads as TGTGCCAGCAGCCAAAGGGTTTCCGAGCAGTACTTC.

This clonotype was counted a few times. The chain employs TRBV20-1 and TRBJ2-3, with a weak D call TRBD2 (5 bases). Trimming removed 3 bases from V and 13 bases from J, with 23 bases in between. Germline CDR1 DFQATT, CDR2 SNEGSKA (reference sequence). The CDR3 length is 14 residues. The CDR3 sequence is CSASSRADFLYKYF. The CDR3 DNA reads as TGCAGTGCTAGCTCCCGGGCGGACTTTCTTTATAAGTATTTT.

The V call is TRBV10-3, the J call TRBJ2-1; 12 bases align to TRBD1. With 5 bases clipped from V and 7 bases from J, the junction kept 6 bases outside the gene matches. This CDR3 spans 15 amino acids. Germline CDR1 is ENHRY and CDR2 is SYGVKD. CDR3 loop: CAISQGQGARNEQFF. The CDR3 coding sequence is TGTGCCATCAGTCAGGGACAGGGGGCGCGGAATGAGCAGTTCTTC.

The V and J genes are TRBV12-3 or TRBV12-4 and TRBJ1-3; no clear D. Trimming stripped 1 base from V and 16 bases from J, with 14 bases between. The CDR3 consists of 12 residues. CDR3 sequence: CASSLDFLDWYF. CDR3 sequence (DNA): TGTGCCAGCAGTTTAGATTTTTTGGACTGGTATTTT.

The J gene is TRBJ2-1, the V gene TRBV5-1; possibly TRBD1 or TRBD2 for D (6 bases each). V gave up 1 base and J gave up 6 bases, with 11 bases separating them. CDR1 and CDR2 (germline): SGHRS, YFSETQ. The length of the CDR3 is 14 residues. This CDR3 is CASSLKGGGNEQFF. CDR3 nucleotides: TGCGCCAGCAGCTTGAAAGGGGGAGGCAATGAGCAGTTCTTC.

The J gene is TRBJ1-1, the V gene TRBV20-1; the D is unclear. The CDR3 sequence is 8 residues long. Germline V gene sequence: CDR1 DFQATT, CDR2 SNEGSKA (reference sequence). The CDR3 protein is CRHGEAFF. The CDR3 DNA follows: TGCAGGCACGGTGAAGCTTTCTTT.

The sample holds many counts of this clonotype. The genes are TRBV27 and TRBJ1-1; D is unclear. Germline-derived CDR1 and CDR2 are MNHEY and SMNVEV (reference sequence). The V gene lost 3 bases and the J gene lost 1 base, with 6 bases spanning the gap. CDR3 length equals 13 residues. The CDR3, as DNA: TGTGCCAGCAGTTTCCAGCGGAACACTGAAGCTTTCTTT. It codes for CASSFQRNTEAFF.

The chain has TRBV7-2 and TRBJ2-4; 7 nucleotides line up with TRBD1. The CDR3 is 15 residues long. The germline V gene has CDR1 SGHTA and CDR2 FQGNSA. J gave up 9 bases and V 5 bases, and 13 bases lay outside the gene matches. CDR3 sequence (DNA): TGTGCCAGCAGCCCAGACCGGGACAGAGTGGGCATTCAGTACTTC. As protein: CASSPDRDRVGIQYF. Together with reference TRBV7-2 and TRBJ2-4, the CDR3 gives the full variable domain: GAGVSQSPSNKVTEKGKDVELRCDPISGHTALYWYRQSLGQGLEFLIYFQGNSAPDKSGLPSDRFSAERTGGSVSTLTIQRTQQEDSAVYLCASSPDRDRVGIQYFGAGTRLSVL.

The rearrangement links TRBV3-1 to TRBJ2-1; D uncertain. CDR1 is LGHDT, CDR2 YNNKEL, per germline (reference sequence). The V end was cut by 3 bases, the J end by 5 bases, with 14 bases between. The CDR3 has 15 residues. This CDR3 is CASSHAGIRNNEQFF. Written as DNA, the CDR3 is TGTGCCAGCAGCCACGCTGGGATACGGAACAATGAGCAGTTCTTC.

This clonotype appeared many times. The rearrangement uses TRBV20-1 and TRBJ1-2; unclear D gene. CDR3 length equals 15 residues. Germline values: CDR1 DFQATT, CDR2 SNEGSKA (reference sequence). CDR3 sequence reads: CAPAQASVPNYGYTF. CDR3 DNA sequence: TGCGCCCCTGCCCAGGCCTCCGTCCCAAACTATGGCTACACCTTC.

This clonotype turned up a few times. The chain is built from TRBV6-5 and TRBJ2-7; D remains ambiguous. There are 13 residues in the CDR3. V was cut by 2 bases and J by 0 bases, with 5 bases left in between. Germline values: CDR1 MNHEY, CDR2 SVGAGI. The CDR3 region is CASSYAPSYEQYF. CDR3 bases: TGTGCCAGCAGTTACGCCCCCTCCTACGAGCAGTACTTC.

The sample holds a few counts of this clonotype. The chain links TRBV7-9 to TRBJ2-4; no definite D call. Trimming took 4 bases from V and 9 from J, leaving 10 bases between them. The germline gives CDR1 SEHNR, CDR2 FQNEAQ (reference sequence). The CDR3 is made up of 12 amino acids. The CDR3 region has the DNA TGTGCCAGCAGCTCGCAAGGGTCCATTCAGTACTTC. Encoded protein: CASSSQGSIQYF.

This clonotype was seen a few times. This chain uses TRBV7-2 with TRBJ2-7; D ambiguous. CDR3 length equals 13 residues. The ends were cut back, 7 bases at V and 6 bases at J, with 16 bases in the middle. CDR1 is SGHTA, CDR2 FQGNSA, per germline. The CDR3 region is CASTTIGSPEQYF. The DNA of the CDR3 is TGTGCCAGCACCACTATAGGGTCTCCCGAGCAGTACTTC.

This chain joins TRBV11-2 and TRBJ2-5, with D unclear. CDR3 size: 13 residues. V lost 5 bases, J lost 0 bases, and 7 bases lay in between. Germline lookup yields CDR1 SGHAT and CDR2 FQNNGV. DNA of the CDR3: TGTGCCAGCAGCGGCGGCCACCAAGAGACCCAGTACTTC. This sequence encodes CASSGGHQETQYF. Complete variable domain (other parts from reference TRBV11-2 and TRBJ2-5): EAGVAQSPRYKIIEKRQSVAFWCNPISGHATLYWYQQILGQGPKLLIQFQNNGVVDDSQLPKDRFSAERLKGVDSTLKIQPAKLEDSAVYLCASSGGHQETQYFGPGTRLLVL.

In this sample, this clonotype turned up a few times. CDR3 protein: CASSLARGVSTTDTQYF. The CDR3 DNA is TGTGCCAGCAGCTTAGCGAGGGGAGTCTCAACCACAGATACGCAGTATTTT. The chain is built from TRBV7-2 and TRBJ2-3, with D perhaps matching TRBD1 or TRBD2 (5 bases each). This CDR3 spans 17 amino acids. The V gene lost 0 bases and the J gene lost 2 bases, with 15 bases spanning the gap. Per the germline V gene, CDR1 is SGHTA and CDR2 is FQGNSA.

This clonotype appeared once. The V call is TRBV3-1, the J call TRBJ2-1, with D perhaps matching TRBD1 (5 bases). Per germline, CDR1 LGHDT and CDR2 YNNKEL (reference sequence). The CDR3 extends over 16 amino acids. V gave up 0 bases and J gave up 6 bases, with 15 bases separating them. CDR3 region: CASSQDSEQAINEQFF. Here the CDR3 DNA reads TGTGCCAGCAGCCAAGATTCCGAACAGGCCATCAATGAGCAGTTCTTC.